A single sample is the source of the 18 T cell receptor beta chains below, sequenced in a study of early T cells in non-severe SARS-CoV-2 infection. A single record per CDR3 protein comes from TCRdb applying MiXCR to the 5' RACE reads. The sample lists 53,000 or so distinct CDR3 sequences; around 10% were seen once. The source was whole blood, collected at baseline. The origin of the receptors is an adult who was a healthcare worker with PCR-confirmed SARS-CoV-2 infection or an uninfected control (not recorded which).

V gene TRBV27 combines with J gene TRBJ2-1, with 11 nucleotides matching TRBD2. Germline assignment: CDR1 MNHEY and CDR2 SMNVEV (reference sequence). This CDR3 spans 16 amino acids. The V and J ends lost 6 bases and 7 bases, in that order; junction bases with no gene match: 11. CDR3 bases: TGTGCCAGCAGCTCAGGCCGACTAGCGGGAAGGAATGAGCAGTTCTTC. Amino acids: CASSSGRLAGRNEQFF.

This clonotype is judged medium-sized. The chain joins TRBV3-1 to TRBJ2-7, with D perhaps assigned TRBD1 or TRBD2 (7 bases each). Germline V gives CDR1 LGHDT, CDR2 YNNKEL (reference sequence). Trimming shortened V by 1 base and J by 3 bases, and 16 bases separated the two germline ends. The CDR3 is 16 amino acids. The CDR3 region has the DNA TGTGCCAGCAGCCAAGGAGGGGGCGGGAGTGTCTACGAGCAGTACTTC. Its translation is CASSQGGGGSVYEQYF.

In this sample, this clonotype turned up a few times. This chain connects TRBV12-3 or TRBV12-4 to TRBJ2-7; tentative D call: TRBD2 (5 bases). The CDR3 covers 13 residues. V was clipped by 6 bases and J by 4 bases, with 13 bases between them. CDR3 sequence (DNA): TGTGCCAGCAGCGAAACTTCGGGGTACGAGCAGTACTTC. It codes for CASSETSGYEQYF.

V usage is TRBV20-1 and J usage is TRBJ2-3; 11 bases fit TRBD2. The CDR3 extends over 14 amino acids. Germline V lookup: CDR1 DFQATT, CDR2 SNEGSKA (reference sequence). Trimming removed 5 bases from V and 5 bases from J; junction bases left unmatched: 6. CDR3 region: CSARDSGRGDTQYF. DNA of the CDR3: TGCAGTGCTCGGGATAGCGGGAGGGGAGATACGCAGTATTTT.

At least ten counts were recorded for this clonotype. The chain is built from TRBV4-1 and TRBJ1-2; unclear D gene. Germline V gives CDR1 MGHRA, CDR2 YSYEKL. The CDR3 has 16 amino acids. V was clipped by 0 bases and J by 2 bases, with 13 bases between them. The CDR3: CASSQDPGSRNYGYTF. The CDR3 coding sequence is TGCGCCAGCAGCCAAGATCCGGGCAGTAGAAACTATGGCTACACCTTC.

This clonotype came up a few times. The chain is built from TRBV20-1 and TRBJ2-1; TRBD1 aligns across 7 bases. Germline V gene sequence: CDR1 DFQATT, CDR2 SNEGSKA (reference sequence). The CDR3 loop spans 14 amino acids. The V and J ends lost 6 bases and 8 bases, in that order; junction bases with no gene match: 13. The CDR3 coding sequence is TGCAGTGCGGATGGACAGGAAAGTATGGATGAGCAGTTCTTC. Its translation: CSADGQESMDEQFF.

This clonotype was detected many times. The rearrangement links TRBV7-9 to TRBJ1-6, with 9 positions matching TRBD1. The CDR3 covers 14 residues. Germline V gene lookup returns CDR1 SEHNR and CDR2 FQNEAQ (reference sequence). V gave up 5 bases and J gave up 7 bases; unmatched junction bases: 3. CDR3 nucleotides: TGTGCCAGCAGCCCCGGACAGGGGAATTCACCCCTCCACTTT. Amino acid sequence: CASSPGQGNSPLHF.

V usage is TRBV5-1 and J usage is TRBJ1-2; D is ambiguous. V was pared by 2 bases and J by 2 bases, with 10 bases between. The CDR3 covers 14 residues. Germline lookup yields CDR1 SGHRS and CDR2 YFSETQ. CDR3 loop: CASSLWAENYGYTF. In DNA, the CDR3 is TGCGCCAGCAGCTTATGGGCCGAAAACTATGGCTACACCTTC.

This clonotype turned up a few times. J is TRBJ2-1 and V is TRBV4-3, with D maybe TRBD2 (5 bases). This CDR3 has 14 residues. Trimming pared 2 bases from V and 8 bases from J, leaving 13 bases between. Per the germline V gene, CDR1 is LGHNA and CDR2 is YSLEER. CDR3 DNA: TGCGCCAGCAGCCAACAATTAGCGATTCATGAGCAGTTCTTC. Its translation: CASSQQLAIHEQFF.

This clonotype was picked up a small number of times. The chain combines TRBV7-9 with TRBJ2-7, with D possibly TRBD2 on 5 matching bases. This CDR3 region has 15 residues. Germline CDR1 and CDR2: SEHNR and FQNEAQ (reference sequence). V lost 7 bases to trimming and J lost 2 bases, with 18 bases between them. CDR3 amino acids: CASTSSPGSTYEQYF. Written as DNA, the CDR3 is TGTGCCAGCACCTCATCCCCGGGGTCTACCTACGAGCAGTACTTC.

The genes are TRBV29-1 and TRBJ2-1, with 12 positions matching TRBD2. Germline V gives CDR1 SQVTM, CDR2 ANQGSEA. With V trimmed by 5 bases and J by 6 bases, 14 bases remained unmatched. This CDR3 contains 17 residues. In DNA, the CDR3 is TGCAGCGTTACCCCGACTAGCGGGAGCGGATTGCGCAATGAGCAGTTCTTC. It specifies CSVTPTSGSGLRNEQFF.

This clonotype has ten or more counts. The chain recombines TRBV20-1 with TRBJ1-3; D remains unclear. V dropped 1 base and J dropped 0 bases, with 7 bases sitting between them. Germline CDR1 DFQATT, CDR2 SNEGSKA (reference sequence). This CDR3 comprises 14 residues. CDR3 DNA: TGCAGTGCTAGAGGGCCGAGCTCTGGAAACACCATATATTTT. This translates into CSARGPSSGNTIYF.

The sample holds a few counts of this clonotype. The chain combines TRBV5-1 with TRBJ2-7, with a tentative D call TRBD2 (6 bases). V was trimmed by 0 bases and J by 5 bases, leaving 12 bases between them. This CDR3 has 14 residues. CDR1 is SGHRS, CDR2 YFSETQ, per germline. This CDR3 reads CASSLVLREDEQYF. The DNA of the CDR3 is TGCGCCAGCAGCTTGGTGCTCAGGGAGGACGAGCAGTACTTC.

This clonotype was counted between two and nine times. The rearrangement uses TRBV10-1 and TRBJ2-5; a weak D match, TRBD1 (6 bases). There are 13 residues in the CDR3. Germline-derived CDR1 and CDR2 are WNHNN and SYGVQD (reference sequence). The ends were cut back, 3 bases at V and 3 bases at J, with 8 bases in the middle. The DNA for the CDR3 is TGCGCCAGCAGTGAAGCAGGGGAAGAGACCCAGTACTTC. It yields the protein CASSEAGEETQYF.

J is TRBJ1-1 and V is TRBV5-1, with D possibly being TRBD1 (5 bases). Trimming shortened V by 5 bases and J by 1 base, and 9 bases separated the two germline ends. The V gene's germline CDR1 is SGHRS and CDR2 YFSETQ. CDR3 length: 13 amino acids. The CDR3 protein is CASRPTGNTEAFF. CDR3 bases: TGCGCCAGCAGACCAACAGGGAACACTGAAGCTTTCTTT.

This clonotype has just a few counts. V and J are TRBV7-8 and TRBJ1-1; D perhaps matches TRBD1 (5 bases). V was shortened by 5 bases and J by 7 bases, with 14 bases between the two germline ends. CDR1 is SGHVS, CDR2 FQNEAQ, per germline. There are 13 residues in the CDR3. The CDR3 loop is CASSPGTENEAFF. In DNA, the CDR3 is TGTGCCAGCAGCCCCGGGACGGAAAATGAAGCTTTCTTT.

The chain combines TRBV6-1 with TRBJ2-3; D gene uncertain. The CDR3 spans 15 residues. V was trimmed by 5 bases and J by 0 bases, leaving 12 bases between them. Germline lookup yields CDR1 MNHNS and CDR2 SASEGT. The CDR3 DNA is TGTGCCAGCAGTAAGCAACTACCTAGCACAGATACGCAGTATTTT. Amino acid sequence: CASSKQLPSTDTQYF.

This clonotype was seen a handful of times. The gene calls are TRBV7-9 and TRBJ1-3, with 10 bases aligning to TRBD1. CDR1 SEHNR and CDR2 FQNEAQ come from the germline V gene (reference sequence). CDR3 size: 16 residues. After removal of 1 base from V and 0 bases from J, the junction contained 0 bases not matched to a gene. Here the CDR3 DNA reads TGTGCCAGCAGCTTAGGGGACAGGGGCTCTGGAAACACCATATATTTT. Translated: CASSLGDRGSGNTIYF.